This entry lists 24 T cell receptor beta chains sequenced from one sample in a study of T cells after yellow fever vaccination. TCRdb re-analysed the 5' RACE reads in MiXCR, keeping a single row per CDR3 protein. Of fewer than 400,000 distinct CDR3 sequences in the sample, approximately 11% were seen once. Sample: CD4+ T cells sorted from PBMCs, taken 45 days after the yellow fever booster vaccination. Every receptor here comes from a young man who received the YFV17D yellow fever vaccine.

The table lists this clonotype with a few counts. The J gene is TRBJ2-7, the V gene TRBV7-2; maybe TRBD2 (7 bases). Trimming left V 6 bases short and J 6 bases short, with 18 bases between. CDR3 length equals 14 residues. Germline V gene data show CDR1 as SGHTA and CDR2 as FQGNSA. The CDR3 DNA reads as TGTGCCAGCAGTTTGGGGAGGGGGGGCCCCGAGCAGTACTTC. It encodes CASSLGRGGPEQYF. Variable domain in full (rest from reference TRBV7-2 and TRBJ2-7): GAGVSQSPSNKVTEKGKDVELRCDPISGHTALYWYRQSLGQGLEFLIYFQGNSAPDKSGLPSDRFSAERTGGSVSTLTIQRTQQEDSAVYLCASSLGRGGPEQYFGPGTRLTVT.

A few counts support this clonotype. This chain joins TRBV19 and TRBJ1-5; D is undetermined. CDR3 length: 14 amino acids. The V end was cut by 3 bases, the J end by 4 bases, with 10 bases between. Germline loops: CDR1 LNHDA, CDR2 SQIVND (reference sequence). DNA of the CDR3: TGTGCCAGTAGTATCTTGAAGGCGAATCAGCCCCAGCATTTT. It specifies CASSILKANQPQHF.

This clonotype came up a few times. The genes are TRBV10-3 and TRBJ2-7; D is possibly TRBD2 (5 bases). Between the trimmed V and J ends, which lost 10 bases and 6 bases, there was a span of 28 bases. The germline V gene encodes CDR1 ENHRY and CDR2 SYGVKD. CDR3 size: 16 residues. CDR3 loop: CANQAWTERSGREQYF. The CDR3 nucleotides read TGTGCCAACCAAGCTTGGACGGAGCGGAGTGGACGCGAGCAGTACTTC.

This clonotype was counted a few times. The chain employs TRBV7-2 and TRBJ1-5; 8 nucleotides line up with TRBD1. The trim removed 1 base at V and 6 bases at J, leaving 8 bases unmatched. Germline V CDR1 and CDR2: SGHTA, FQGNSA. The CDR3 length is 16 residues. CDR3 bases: TGTGCCAGCAGCTTAGGGGTCAGGGGGCAAGGTCAGCCCCAGCATTTT. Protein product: CASSLGVRGQGQPQHF.

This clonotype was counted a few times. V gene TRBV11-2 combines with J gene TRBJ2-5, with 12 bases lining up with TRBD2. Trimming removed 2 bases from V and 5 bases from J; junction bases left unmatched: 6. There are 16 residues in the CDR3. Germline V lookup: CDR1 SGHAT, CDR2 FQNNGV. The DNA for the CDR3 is TGTGCCAGCAGCTTAAGGCTAGCGGGGGGGATTGAGACCCAGTACTTC. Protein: CASSLRLAGGIETQYF.

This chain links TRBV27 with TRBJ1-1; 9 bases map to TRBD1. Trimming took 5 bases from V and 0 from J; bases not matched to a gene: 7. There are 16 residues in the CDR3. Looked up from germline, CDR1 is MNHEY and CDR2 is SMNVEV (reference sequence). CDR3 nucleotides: TGTGCCAGCAGTCACACACAGGGGGCCATGAACACTGAAGCTTTCTTT. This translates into CASSHTQGAMNTEAFF.

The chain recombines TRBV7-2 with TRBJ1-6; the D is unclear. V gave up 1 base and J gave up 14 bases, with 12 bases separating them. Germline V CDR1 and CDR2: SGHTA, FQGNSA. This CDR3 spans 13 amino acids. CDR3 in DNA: TGTGCCAGCAGCTTAGAATGGAATCCAGCCCTCCACTTT. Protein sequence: CASSLEWNPALHF.

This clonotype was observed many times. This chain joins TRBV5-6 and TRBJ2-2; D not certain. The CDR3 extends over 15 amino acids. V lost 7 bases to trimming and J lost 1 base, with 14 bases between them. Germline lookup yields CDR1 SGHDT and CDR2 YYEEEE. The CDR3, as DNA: TGTGCCAGCTCCGCCCTCGACGGGAACACCGGGGAGCTGTTTTTT. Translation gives CASSALDGNTGELFF.

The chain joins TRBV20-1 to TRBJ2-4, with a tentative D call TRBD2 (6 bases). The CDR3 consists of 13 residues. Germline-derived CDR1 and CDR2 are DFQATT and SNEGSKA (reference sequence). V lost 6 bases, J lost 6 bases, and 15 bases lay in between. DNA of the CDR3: TGCAGTGCCTATCGGGAGAGAGGAAACATTCAGTACTTC. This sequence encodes CSAYRERGNIQYF.

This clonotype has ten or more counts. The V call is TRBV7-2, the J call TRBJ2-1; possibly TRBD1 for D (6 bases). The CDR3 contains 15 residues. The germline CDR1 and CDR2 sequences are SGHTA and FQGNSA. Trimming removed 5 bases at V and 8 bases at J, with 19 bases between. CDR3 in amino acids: CASSPRPLGAYEQFF. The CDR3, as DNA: TGTGCCAGCAGCCCCCGGCCCTTGGGGGCCTATGAGCAGTTCTTC. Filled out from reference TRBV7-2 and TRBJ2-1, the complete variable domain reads GAGVSQSPSNKVTEKGKDVELRCDPISGHTALYWYRQSLGQGLEFLIYFQGNSAPDKSGLPSDRFSAERTGGSVSTLTIQRTQQEDSAVYLCASSPRPLGAYEQFFGPGTRLTVL.

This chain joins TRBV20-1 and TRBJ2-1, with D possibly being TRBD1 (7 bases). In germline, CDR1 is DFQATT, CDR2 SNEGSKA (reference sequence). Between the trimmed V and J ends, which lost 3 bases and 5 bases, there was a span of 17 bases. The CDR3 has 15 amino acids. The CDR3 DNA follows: TGCAGTGCTAGTAGGGGGGACAGTTATGACAATGAGCAGTTCTTC. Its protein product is CSASRGDSYDNEQFF.

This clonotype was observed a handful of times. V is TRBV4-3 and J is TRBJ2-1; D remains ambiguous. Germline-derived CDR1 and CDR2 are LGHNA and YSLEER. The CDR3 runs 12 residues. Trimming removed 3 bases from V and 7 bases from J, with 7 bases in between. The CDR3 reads CASSQWPNEQFF. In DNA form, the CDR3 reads TGCGCCAGCAGCCAGTGGCCGAATGAGCAGTTCTTC.

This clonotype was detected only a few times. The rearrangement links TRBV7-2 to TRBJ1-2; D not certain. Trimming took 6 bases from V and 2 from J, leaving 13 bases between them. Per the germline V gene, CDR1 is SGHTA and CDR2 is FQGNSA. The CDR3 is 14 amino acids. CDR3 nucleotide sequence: TGTGCCAGCAGGCAAGGAATTTCGAACTATGGCTACACCTTC. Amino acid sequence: CASRQGISNYGYTF.

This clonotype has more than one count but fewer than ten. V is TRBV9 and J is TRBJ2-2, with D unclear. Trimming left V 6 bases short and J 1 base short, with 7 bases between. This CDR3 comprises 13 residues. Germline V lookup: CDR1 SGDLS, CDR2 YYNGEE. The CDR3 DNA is TGTGCCAGCAAGTCGTGGAACACCGGGGAGCTGTTTTTT. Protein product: CASKSWNTGELFF.

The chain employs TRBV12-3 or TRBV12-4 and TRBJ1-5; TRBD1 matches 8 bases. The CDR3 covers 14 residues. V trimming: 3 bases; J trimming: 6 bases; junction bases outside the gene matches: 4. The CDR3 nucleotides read TGTGCCAGCAGTTTTGGACAGGGTGGTCAGCCCCAGCATTTT. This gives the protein CASSFGQGGQPQHF.

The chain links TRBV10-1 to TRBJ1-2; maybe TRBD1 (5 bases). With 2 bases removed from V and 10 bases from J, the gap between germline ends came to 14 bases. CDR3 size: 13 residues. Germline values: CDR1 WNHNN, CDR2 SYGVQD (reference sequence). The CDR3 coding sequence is TGCGCCAGCAGTGAGGACACACAGGCGCCCTACACCTTC. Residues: CASSEDTQAPYTF.

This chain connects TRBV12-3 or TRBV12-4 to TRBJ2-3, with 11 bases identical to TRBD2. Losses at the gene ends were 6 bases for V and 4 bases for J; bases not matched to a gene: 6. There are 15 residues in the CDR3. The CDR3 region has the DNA TGTGCCAGCAGGAATAGCGGGGGGGCAGCAGATACGCAGTATTTT. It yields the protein CASRNSGGAADTQYF.

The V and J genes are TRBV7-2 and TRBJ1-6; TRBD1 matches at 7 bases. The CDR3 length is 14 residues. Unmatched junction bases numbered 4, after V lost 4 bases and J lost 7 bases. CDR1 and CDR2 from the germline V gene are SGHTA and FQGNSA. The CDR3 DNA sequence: TGTGCCAGCAGCTACAGGGGAGGAAATTCACCCCTCCACTTT. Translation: CASSYRGGNSPLHF.

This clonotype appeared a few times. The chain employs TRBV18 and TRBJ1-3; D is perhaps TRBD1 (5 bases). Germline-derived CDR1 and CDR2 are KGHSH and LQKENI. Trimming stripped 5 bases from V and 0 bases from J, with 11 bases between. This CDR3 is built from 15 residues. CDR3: CASSSRDFSGNTIYF. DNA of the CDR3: TGTGCCAGCTCATCGCGGGACTTCTCTGGAAACACCATATATTTT.

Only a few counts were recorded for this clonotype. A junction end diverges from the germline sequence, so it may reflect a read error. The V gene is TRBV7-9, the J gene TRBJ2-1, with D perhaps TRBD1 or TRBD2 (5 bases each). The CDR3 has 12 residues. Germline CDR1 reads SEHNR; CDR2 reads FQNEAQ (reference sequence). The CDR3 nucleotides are TGCGCGGGTGGACACTCCTACAATGAGCAGTTCTTC. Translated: CAGGHSYNEQFF.

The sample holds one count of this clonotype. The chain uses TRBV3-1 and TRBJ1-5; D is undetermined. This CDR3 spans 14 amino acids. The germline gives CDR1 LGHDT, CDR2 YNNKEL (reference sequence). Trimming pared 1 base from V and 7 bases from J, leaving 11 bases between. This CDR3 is CASSQAAADQPQHF. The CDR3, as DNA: TGTGCCAGCAGCCAAGCTGCCGCCGACCAGCCCCAGCATTTT.

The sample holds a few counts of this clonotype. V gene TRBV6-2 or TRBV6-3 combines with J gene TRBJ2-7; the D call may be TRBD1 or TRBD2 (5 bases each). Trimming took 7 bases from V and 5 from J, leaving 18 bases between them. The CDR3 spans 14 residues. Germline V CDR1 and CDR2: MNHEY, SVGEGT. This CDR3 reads CASTPLRDVHEQYF. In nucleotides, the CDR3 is TGTGCCAGCACCCCGCTCCGGGACGTCCACGAGCAGTACTTC.

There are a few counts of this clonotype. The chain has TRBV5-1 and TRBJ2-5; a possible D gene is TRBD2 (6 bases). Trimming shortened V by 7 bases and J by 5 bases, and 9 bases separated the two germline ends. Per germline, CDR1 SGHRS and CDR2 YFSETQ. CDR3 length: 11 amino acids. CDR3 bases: TGCGCCAGCGGTCGGGGGGAGACCCAGTACTTC. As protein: CASGRGETQYF.

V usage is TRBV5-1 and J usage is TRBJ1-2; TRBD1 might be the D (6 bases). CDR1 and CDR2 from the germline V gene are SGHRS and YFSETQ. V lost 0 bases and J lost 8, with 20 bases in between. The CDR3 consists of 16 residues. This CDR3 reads CASSLGPPGGLGGYTF. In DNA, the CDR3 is TGCGCCAGCAGCTTGGGCCCTCCCGGGGGGCTAGGAGGCTACACCTTC.